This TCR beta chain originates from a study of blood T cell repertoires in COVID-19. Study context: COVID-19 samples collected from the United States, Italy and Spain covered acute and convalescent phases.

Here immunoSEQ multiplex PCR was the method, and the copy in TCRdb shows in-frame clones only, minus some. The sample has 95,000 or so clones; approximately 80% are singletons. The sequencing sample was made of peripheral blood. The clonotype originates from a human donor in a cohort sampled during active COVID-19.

Written as DNA, the CDR3 is TGCAGCGCTTTGAGGACTGAAGCTTTCTTT. It is translated as CSALRTEAFF. The V gene is TRBV29-1, the J gene TRBJ1-1; D unresolved. Germline CDR1 is SQVTM and CDR2 is ANQGSEA. The CDR3 sequence is 10 residues long. Trimming stripped 7 bases from V and 5 bases from J, with 8 bases between.